The T cell receptor (beta chain) described here comes from a study of low-dose radiotherapy and immunotherapy resistance in tumors. In the study overall: Both drugs were delivered intravenously to patients (nivolumab 240 mg every two weeks and ipilimumab 1 mg/kg every six weeks).

This clonotype was observed many times. TRAV- and TRBV-specific primers primed first-strand cDNA, covering alpha and beta chains. With a V-primer adapter and a constant-region primer, TCRs were amplified for 20 to 25 PCR cycles. TCRdb recomputed calls from the reads with MiXCR, one row per CDR3 protein. The sample yields 30,000 or so distinct CDR3 sequences, around 54% seen once. V was clipped by 5 bases and J by 8 bases; unmatched bases: 7. Germline V CDR1 and CDR2: MNHEY, SMNVEV (reference sequence). The CDR3 is 13 residues long. Described time point: after trial treatment. Treatment noted: LDRT plus nivolumab, ipilimumab, low-dose cyclophosphamide and aspirin (RACIN trial). Eligible patients had advanced solid tumors lacking tumor-infiltrating lymphocytes.

The receptor was derived from a male donor with gallbladder cancer. This material consisted of PBMCs, taken after low-dose radiotherapy plus immunotherapy. This sequence joins TRBV27 and TRBJ1-2; TRBD1 matches at 8 bases. This chain's CDR3 is CASSGQGTGGYTF. In nucleotides, the CDR3 is TGTGCCAGCAGTGGACAGGGAACGGGAGGCTACACCTTC.